The following is a TCR beta chain sequence with its context. Its antigen is still unknown. A read error may produce the germline difference seen at one junction end. The data originate from a study of T cell responses to AZD1222 COVID-19 vaccine. Whole-study findings and limits: Donors in the cohort were predominantly white British and more often female, and clonal diversity was possibly underestimated. Spike-spanning, vaccine-associated CD4 TCRs were dominant at 160-218 and 743-854.

Some clones are missing from TCRdb's copy, which holds only in-frame ones; the method was immunoSEQ multiplex PCR. The sample shows 100,000 to 150,000 clones, approximately 93% of them seen only once. Germline V lookup: CDR1 SSHAT, CDR2 FNYEAQ (reference sequence). This CDR3 has 17 residues. Material: peripheral blood, obtained on day 0 of AZD1222 vaccination. This TCR was sampled from an adult in good health. The chain combines TRBV7-7 with TRBJ2-7; D ambiguous. The chain's CDR3 is CASSCPCGVQPIYEQYF. The CDR3 DNA follows: TGTGCTAGCAGCTGCCCGTGTGGGGTGCAGCCTATCTACGAGCAGTACTTC. The full variable domain, completed using reference TRBV7-7 and TRBJ2-7, is GAGVSQSPRYKVTKRGQDVTLRCDPISSHATLYWYQQALGQGPEFLTYFNYEAQPDKSGLPSDRFSAERPEGSISTLTIQRTEQRDSAMYRCASSCPCGVQPIYEQYFGPGTRLTVT.